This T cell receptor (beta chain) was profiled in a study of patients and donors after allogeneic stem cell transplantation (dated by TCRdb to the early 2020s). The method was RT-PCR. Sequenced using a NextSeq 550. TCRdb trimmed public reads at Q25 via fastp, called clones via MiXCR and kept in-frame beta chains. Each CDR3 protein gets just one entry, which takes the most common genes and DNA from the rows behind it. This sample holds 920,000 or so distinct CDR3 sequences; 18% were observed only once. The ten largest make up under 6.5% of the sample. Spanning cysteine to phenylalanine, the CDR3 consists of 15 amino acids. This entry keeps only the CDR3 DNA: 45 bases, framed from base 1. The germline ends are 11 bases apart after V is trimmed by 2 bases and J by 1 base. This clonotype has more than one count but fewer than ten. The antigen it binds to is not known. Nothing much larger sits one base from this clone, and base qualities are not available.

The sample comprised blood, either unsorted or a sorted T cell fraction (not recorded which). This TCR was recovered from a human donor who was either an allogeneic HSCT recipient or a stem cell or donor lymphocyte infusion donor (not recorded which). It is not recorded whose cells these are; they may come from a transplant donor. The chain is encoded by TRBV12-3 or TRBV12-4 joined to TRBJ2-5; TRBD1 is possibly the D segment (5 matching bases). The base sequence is TGTGCCAGCAGTTTATCCGCAGGGTTCCAAGAGACCCAGTACTTC. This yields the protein CASSLSAGFQETQYF.